This TCR beta chain was sequenced in a study of blood T cell repertoires in COVID-19. At the level of the study: The origin of the acute and convalescent COVID-19 samples was the United States, Italy and Spain.

In the original workflow: Amplification of reference gene primers provided the estimated nucleated cell counts. The method was immunoSEQ multiplex PCR; TCRdb's version includes in-frame clones alone and lacks a portion of them. The DNA gave D and trimming, while V, J and clone size come from that table. The sample records under 150,000 clones, approximately 86% being singletons. Between the trimmed V and J ends, which lost 0 bases and 0 bases, there was a span of 9 bases. Germline V CDR1 and CDR2: LGHNA, YSLEER. This CDR3 has 17 residues. Participants' own reports of clinical history determined their cohort assignment.

This sequence was found in a woman aged 45-59 years who had recovered from COVID-19. The V and J genes are TRBV4-3 and TRBJ2-6; no clear D gene. The source material was PBMCs or T cells enriched from blood (not recorded which). In nucleotides, the CDR3 is TGCGCCAGCAGCCAAGACGGAGAGACCTCTGGGGCCAACGTCCTGACTTTC. It translates to CASSQDGETSGANVLTF.